This T cell receptor (beta chain) was documented in a study of blood T cells in healthy people across ages. Turning to this clonotype: Its antigen is unidentified.

General study points: Changes seen in expanded clonotypes were possibly confounded by donor CMV status left unknown.

A sample-barcoded 5' primer and a J-beta primer mix were used in a second PCR of roughly 7 to 11 cycles. Per-sample output comprised a minimum of 2.5 million paired-end reads containing CDR3. TCRdb re-called the 5' RACE reads with MiXCR, one entry per CDR3 protein. The data show fewer than 800,000 distinct CDR3 sequences, approximately 31% seen once. Trimming cost V 4 bases and J 7 bases, with 10 bases left between them. This CDR3 has 13 residues. Germline V CDR1 and CDR2: SNHLY, FYNNEI. The rearrangement joins TRBV2 to TRBJ1-4; D gene ambiguous. The specimen sequenced was blood. The TCR was taken from a woman aged 80 or over in good health. CDR3 loop: CASSGPGSEKLFF. DNA of the CDR3: TGTGCCAGCAGTGGGCCGGGTAGTGAAAAACTGTTTTTT. Filled out from reference TRBV2 and TRBJ1-4, the complete variable domain reads EPEVTQTPSHQVTQMGQEVILRCVPISNHLYFYWYRQILGQKVEFLVSFYNNEISEKSEIFDDQFSVERPDGSNFTLKIRSTKLEDSAMYFCASSGPGSEKLFFGSGTQLSVL.